The 2 T cell receptor beta chains below come from one sample, sequenced in a study of STAT5B mutations in CD4+ large granular lymphocyte leukemia. The assay was immunoSEQ multiplex PCR, and TCRdb's table has in-frame clones only and misses some. The sample yields about 36,000 clones, around 80% seen once. The material sequenced was CD4+ T cells from blood buffy coats. Every receptor here comes from a human donor in good health.

The gene calls are TRBV6-1 and TRBJ2-6; D not resolved. Germline values: CDR1 MNHNS, CDR2 SASEGT. This CDR3 has 15 residues. Trimming shortened V by 2 bases and J by 0 bases, and 5 bases separated the two germline ends. The CDR3 DNA reads TGTGCCAGCAGTGAACAAGGCTCTGGGGCCAACGTCCTGACTTTC. Its protein is CASSEQGSGANVLTF.

The chain carries TRBV29-1 and TRBJ2-7; 13 nucleotides line up with TRBD2. The junction had 10 bases not matched to a gene; V was cut back by 6 bases and J by 2 bases. Germline V lookup: CDR1 SQVTM, CDR2 ANQGSEA. This CDR3 is 16 amino acids long. The DNA of the CDR3 is TGCAGCGTAGCAGGGACTAGCGGGACCCGCACCTACGAGCAGTACTTC. Translation gives CSVAGTSGTRTYEQYF.